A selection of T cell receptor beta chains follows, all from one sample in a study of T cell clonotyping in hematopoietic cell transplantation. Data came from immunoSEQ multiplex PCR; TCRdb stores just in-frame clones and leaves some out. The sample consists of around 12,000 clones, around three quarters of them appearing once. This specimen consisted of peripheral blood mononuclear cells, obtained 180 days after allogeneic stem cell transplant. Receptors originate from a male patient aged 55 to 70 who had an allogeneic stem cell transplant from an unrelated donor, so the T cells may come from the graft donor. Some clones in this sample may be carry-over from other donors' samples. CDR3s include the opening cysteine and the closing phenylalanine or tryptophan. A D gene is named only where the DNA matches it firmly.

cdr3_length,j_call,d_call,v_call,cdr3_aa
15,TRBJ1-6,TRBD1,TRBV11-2,CASSQERTGDSPLHF
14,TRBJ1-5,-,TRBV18,CASSPGGWGQPQHF
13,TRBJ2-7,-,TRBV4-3,CASSQERRLEQYF
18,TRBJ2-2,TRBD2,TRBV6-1,CASSAGLAGGPNTGELFF
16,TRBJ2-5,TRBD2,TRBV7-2,CASSLDAGGLWETQYF
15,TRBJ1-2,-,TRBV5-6,CASSLVPESNYGYTF
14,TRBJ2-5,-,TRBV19,CASSIRGTQETQYF
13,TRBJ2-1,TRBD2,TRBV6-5,CASSSGGLSEQFF
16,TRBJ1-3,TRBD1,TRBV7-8,CASSVRTGTSGNTIYF
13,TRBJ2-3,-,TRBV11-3,CASGGSREDTQYF
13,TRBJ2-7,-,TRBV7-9,CASSQVGSYEQYF
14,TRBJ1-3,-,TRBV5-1,CASSSGRLGDTIYF
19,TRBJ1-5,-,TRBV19,CASSIDLFDRRRVNQPQHF
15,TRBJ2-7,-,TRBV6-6,CASSYAWGEKYEQYF
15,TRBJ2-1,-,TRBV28,CASRPPSWAYNEQFF
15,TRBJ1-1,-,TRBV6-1,CTSSPMGGLNTEAFF
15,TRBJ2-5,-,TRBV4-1,CASSRLQGSRETQYF
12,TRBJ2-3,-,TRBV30,CAWGTPTDTQYF
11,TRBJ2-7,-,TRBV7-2,CASSPGREQYF
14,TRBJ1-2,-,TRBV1,CTSSQDRTGCGYTF
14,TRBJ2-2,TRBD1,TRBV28,CASSWTGETGELFF
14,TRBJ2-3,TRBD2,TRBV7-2,CASSFLGLTDTQYF
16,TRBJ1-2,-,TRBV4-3,CASSPSSGWASYGYTF
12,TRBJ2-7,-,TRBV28,CASSFQTYEQYF
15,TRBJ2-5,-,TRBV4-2,CASSQEIGGWETQYF
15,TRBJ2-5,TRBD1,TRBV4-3,CASSRDSLNQETQYF
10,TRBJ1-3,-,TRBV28,CATRGNTIYF
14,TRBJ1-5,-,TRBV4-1,CASSPRHLNQPQHF
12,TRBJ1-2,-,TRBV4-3,CASSQGWGLYTF
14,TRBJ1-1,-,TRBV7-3,CASSSDSGNTEAFF
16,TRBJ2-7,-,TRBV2,CASSEALPISSYEQYF
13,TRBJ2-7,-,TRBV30,CAWSYRTSYEQYF
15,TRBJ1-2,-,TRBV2,CASIGGELVGYGYTF
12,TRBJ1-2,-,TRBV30,CAWSWGNYGYTF
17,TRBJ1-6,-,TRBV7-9,CASSLYGAEFDNSPLHF
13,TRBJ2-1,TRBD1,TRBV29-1,CSVGETGGAILIF
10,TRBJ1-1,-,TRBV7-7,CASSLAEAFF
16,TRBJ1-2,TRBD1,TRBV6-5,CASSYRAGGDIDGYTF
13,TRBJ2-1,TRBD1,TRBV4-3,CASSDTGGNEQFF
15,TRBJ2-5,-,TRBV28,CASSTAGTQGETQYF
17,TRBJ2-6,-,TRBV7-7,CASSHYSHKSRANVLTF
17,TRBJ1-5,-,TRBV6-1,CASSDTNTDRKNQPQHF
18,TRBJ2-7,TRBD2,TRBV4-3,CASSQDLAGGLLSYEQYF
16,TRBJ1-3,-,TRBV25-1,CASSEYGGWLPGTIYF
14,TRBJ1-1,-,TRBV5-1,CASSLATGDTEAFF
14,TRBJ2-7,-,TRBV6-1,CASVSGVGFGEQYF
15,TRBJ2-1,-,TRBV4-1,CASSPRGLEVNEQFF
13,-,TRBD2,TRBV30,CAWSLTSGYEQYF
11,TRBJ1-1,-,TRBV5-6,CASRRGTEAFF
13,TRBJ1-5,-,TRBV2,CASSEEGNQPQHF